The entry that follows covers one TCR beta chain sequence. Per the authors' pipeline: How many nucleated cells were present was estimated from reference gene primer amplification. The table came from immunoSEQ multiplex PCR; TCRdb's copy has only in-frame clones and leaves some out. The D gene and trimming were derived from the DNA, and the V and J assignments and clone size from that table. The profile shows roughly 50,000 clones, approximately 82% of them singletons. The data were obtained in a study of blood T cell repertoires in COVID-19. Study summary: Whether acute or convalescent, the COVID-19 samples came from the United States, Italy and Spain.

This CDR3 is 11 amino acids long. CDR1 and CDR2 from the germline V gene are LGHDT and YNNKEL (reference sequence). The V end was cut by 8 bases, the J end by 2 bases, with 7 bases between. This clonotype originated in a human donor in a cohort sampled during active COVID-19. This chain connects TRBV3-1 (or the pseudogene TRBV3-2) to TRBJ2-7; no firm D call. Input material: peripheral blood. DNA of the CDR3: TGTGCCAGCGGCAGTACCTACGAGCAGTACTTC. This codes for CASGSTYEQYF.